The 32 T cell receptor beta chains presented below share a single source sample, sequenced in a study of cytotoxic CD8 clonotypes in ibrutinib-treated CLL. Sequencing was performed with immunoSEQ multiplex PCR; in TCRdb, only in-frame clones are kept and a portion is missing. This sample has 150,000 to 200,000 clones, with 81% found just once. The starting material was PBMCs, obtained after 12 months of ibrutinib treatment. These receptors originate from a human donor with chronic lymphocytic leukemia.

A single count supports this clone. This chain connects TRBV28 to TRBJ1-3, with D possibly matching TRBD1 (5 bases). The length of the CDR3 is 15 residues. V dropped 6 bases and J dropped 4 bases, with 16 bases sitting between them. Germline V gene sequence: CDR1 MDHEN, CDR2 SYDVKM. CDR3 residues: CASREGVPSGNTIYF. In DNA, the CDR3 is TGTGCCAGCAGAGAAGGGGTCCCATCAGGAAACACCATATATTTT.

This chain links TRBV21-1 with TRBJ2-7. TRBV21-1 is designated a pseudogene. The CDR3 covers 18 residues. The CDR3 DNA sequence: TGTGCCAGCAGCAAAGCTGTAGTCACATCGCCTCCCTCCCCCGAGCAGTACTTC. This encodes CASSKAVVTSPPSPEQYF.

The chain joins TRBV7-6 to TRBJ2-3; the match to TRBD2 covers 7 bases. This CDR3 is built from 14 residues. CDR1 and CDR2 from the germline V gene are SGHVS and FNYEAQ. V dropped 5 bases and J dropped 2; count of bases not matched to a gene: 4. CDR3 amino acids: CASSRGRPTDTQYF. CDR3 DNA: TGTGCCAGCAGCCGCGGGAGACCCACAGATACGCAGTATTTT.

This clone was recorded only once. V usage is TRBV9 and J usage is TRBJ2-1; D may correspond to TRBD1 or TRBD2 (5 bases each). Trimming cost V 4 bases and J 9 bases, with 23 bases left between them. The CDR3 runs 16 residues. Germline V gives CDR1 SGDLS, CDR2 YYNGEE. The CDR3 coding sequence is TGTGCCAGCAGCCCCACAGGAGTGGCTAGCCCTTTTGAGCAGTTCTTC. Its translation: CASSPTGVASPFEQFF.

CDR3 residues: CASTSGRENTGELFF. The CDR3 DNA sequence: TGTGCCAGCACTAGCGGGAGGGAGAACACCGGGGAGCTGTTTTTT. The chain couples TRBV6-5 to TRBJ2-2; TRBD2 aligns across 12 bases. This CDR3 has 15 residues. Germline values: CDR1 MNHEY, CDR2 SVGAGI. Trimming removed 7 bases from V and 1 base from J; junction bases left unmatched: 1.

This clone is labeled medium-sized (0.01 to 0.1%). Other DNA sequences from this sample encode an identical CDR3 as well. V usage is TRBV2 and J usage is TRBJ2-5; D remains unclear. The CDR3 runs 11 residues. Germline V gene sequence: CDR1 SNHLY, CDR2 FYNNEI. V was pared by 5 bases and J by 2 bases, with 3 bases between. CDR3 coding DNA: TGTGCCAGCAGTCTTCAAGAGACCCAGTACTTC. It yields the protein CASSLQETQYF.

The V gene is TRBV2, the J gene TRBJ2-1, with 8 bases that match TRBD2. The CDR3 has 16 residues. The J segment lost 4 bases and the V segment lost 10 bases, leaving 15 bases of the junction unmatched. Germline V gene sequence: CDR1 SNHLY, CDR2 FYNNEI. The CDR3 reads CAIKTSGTRVYNEQFF. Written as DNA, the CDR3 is TGTGCCATCAAAACCTCCGGGACTAGGGTATACAATGAGCAGTTCTTC.

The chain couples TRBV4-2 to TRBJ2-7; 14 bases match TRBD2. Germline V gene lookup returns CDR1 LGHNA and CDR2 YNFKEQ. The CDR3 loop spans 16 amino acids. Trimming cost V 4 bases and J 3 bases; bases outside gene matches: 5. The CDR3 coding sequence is TGTGCCAGCAGCCCGGGACTAGCGGGAGTTTTCTACGAGCAGTACTTC. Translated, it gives CASSPGLAGVFYEQYF.

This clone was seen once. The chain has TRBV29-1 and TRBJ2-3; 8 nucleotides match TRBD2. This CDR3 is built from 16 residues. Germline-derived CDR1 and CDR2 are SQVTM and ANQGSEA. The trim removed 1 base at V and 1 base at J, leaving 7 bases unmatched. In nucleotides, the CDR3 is TGCAGCGTTGAAGGCGGGGCGGGAGGCCGCACAGATACGCAGTATTTT. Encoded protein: CSVEGGAGGRTDTQYF.

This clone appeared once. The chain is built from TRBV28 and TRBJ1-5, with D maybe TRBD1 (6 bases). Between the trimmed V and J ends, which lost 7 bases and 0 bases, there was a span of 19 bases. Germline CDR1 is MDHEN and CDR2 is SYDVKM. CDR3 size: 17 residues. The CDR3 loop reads CASTGGRGPYSNQPQHF. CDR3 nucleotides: TGTGCCAGCACCGGGGGCAGGGGCCCTTATAGCAATCAGCCCCAGCATTTT.

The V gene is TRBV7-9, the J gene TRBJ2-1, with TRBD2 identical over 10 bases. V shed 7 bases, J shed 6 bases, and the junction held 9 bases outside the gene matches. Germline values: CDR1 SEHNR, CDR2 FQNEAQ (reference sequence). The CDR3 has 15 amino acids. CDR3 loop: CASTPRASGSNEQFF. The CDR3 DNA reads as TGTGCCAGCACCCCGCGGGCTAGCGGGAGCAATGAGCAGTTCTTC.

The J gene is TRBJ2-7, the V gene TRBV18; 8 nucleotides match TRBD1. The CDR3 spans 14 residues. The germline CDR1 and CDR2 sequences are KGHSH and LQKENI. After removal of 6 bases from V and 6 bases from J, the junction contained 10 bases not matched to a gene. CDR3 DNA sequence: TGTGCCAGCTCGCCGGACAGGGTAAACCCCGAGCAGTACTTC. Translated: CASSPDRVNPEQYF.

Here the CDR3 DNA reads TGTGCCAGTAGTGCCGAAGGTCGGATGGGAGATACGCAGTATTTT. This encodes CASSAEGRMGDTQYF. The rearrangement joins TRBV19 to TRBJ2-3; D is ambiguous. With 5 bases removed from V and 5 bases from J, the gap between germline ends came to 17 bases. Looked up from germline, CDR1 is LNHDA and CDR2 is SQIVND (reference sequence). The CDR3 contains 15 residues.

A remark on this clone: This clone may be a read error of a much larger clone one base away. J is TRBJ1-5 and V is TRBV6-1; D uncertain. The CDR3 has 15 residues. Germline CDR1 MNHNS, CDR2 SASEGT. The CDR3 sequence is CASSEGQYSDQPQHF. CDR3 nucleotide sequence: TGTGCCAGCAGTGAAGGACAATATAGCGATCAGCCCCAGCATTTT.

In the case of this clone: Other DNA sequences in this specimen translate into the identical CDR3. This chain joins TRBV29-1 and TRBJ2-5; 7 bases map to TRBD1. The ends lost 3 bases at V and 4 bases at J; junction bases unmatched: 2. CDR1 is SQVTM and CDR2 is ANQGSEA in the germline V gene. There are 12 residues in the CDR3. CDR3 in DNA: TGCAGCGTTGACAGGGGGAGAGAGACCCAGTACTTC. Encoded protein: CSVDRGRETQYF.

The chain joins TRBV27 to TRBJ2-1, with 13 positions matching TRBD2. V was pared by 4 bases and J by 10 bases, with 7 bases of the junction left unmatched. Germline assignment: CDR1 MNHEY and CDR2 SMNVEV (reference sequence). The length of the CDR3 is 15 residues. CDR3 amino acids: CASSSGTSGTREQFF. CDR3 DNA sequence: TGTGCCAGCAGTTCGGGGACTAGCGGGACGAGGGAGCAGTTCTTC.

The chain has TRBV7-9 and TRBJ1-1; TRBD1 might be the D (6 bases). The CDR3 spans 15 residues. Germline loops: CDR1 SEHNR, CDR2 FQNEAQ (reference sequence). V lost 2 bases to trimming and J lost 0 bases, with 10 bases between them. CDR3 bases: TGTGCCAGCAGCTTAATGGACAGAGTGAACACTGAAGCTTTCTTT. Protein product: CASSLMDRVNTEAFF.

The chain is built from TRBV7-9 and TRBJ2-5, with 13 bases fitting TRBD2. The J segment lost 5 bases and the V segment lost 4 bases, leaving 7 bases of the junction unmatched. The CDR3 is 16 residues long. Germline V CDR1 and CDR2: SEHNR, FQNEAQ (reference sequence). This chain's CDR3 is CASSSTSGRAGETQYF. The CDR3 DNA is TGTGCCAGCAGCTCAACTAGCGGGAGGGCTGGGGAGACCCAGTACTTC.

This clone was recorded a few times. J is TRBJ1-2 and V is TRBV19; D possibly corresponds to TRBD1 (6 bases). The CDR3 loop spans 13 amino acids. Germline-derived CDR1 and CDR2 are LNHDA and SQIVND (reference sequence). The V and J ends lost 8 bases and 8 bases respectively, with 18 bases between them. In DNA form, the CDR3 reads TGTGCCAGTTACACAGGGCTCCGGAGAGGCTACACCTTC. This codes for CASYTGLRRGYTF.

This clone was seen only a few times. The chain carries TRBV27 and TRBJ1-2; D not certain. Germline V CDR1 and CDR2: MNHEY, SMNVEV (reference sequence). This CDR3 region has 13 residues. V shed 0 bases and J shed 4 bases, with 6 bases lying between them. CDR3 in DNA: TGTGCCAGCAGTTTATCGTCCTTCTATGGCTACACCTTC. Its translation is CASSLSSFYGYTF.

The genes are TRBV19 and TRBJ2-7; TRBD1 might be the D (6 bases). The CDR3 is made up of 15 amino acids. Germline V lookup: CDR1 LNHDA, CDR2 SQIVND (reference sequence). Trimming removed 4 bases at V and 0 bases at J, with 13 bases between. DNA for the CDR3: TGTGCCAGTAGTAGGACGACAGGAAGCTCCTACGAGCAGTACTTC. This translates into CASSRTTGSSYEQYF.

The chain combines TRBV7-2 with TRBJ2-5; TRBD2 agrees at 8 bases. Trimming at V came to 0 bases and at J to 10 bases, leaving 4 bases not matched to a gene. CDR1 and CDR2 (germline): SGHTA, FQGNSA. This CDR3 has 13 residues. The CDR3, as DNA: TGTGCCAGCAGCTTAGCGGAACGGGGGGGCCAGTACTTC. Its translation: CASSLAERGGQYF.

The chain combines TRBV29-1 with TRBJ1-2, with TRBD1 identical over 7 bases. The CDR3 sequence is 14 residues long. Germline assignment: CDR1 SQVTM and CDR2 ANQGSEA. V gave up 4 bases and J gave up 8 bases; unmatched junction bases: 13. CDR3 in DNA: TGCAGCGTTGTCCGACAGGGTGGCGTGGGGGGCTACACCTTC. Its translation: CSVVRQGGVGGYTF.

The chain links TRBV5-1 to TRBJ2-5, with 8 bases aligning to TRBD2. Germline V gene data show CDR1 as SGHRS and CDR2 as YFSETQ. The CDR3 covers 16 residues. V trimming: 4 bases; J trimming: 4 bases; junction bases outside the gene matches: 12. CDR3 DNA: TGCGCCAGCAGCGGAAAAGCGGGGGCTGGCGGAGAGACCCAGTACTTC. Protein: CASSGKAGAGGETQYF. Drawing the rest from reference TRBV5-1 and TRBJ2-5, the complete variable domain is KAGVTQTPRYLIKTRGQQVTLSCSPISGHRSVSWYQQTPGQGLQFLFEYFSETQRNKGNFPGRFSGRQFSNSRSEMNVSTLELGDSALYLCASSGKAGAGGETQYFGPGTRLLVL.

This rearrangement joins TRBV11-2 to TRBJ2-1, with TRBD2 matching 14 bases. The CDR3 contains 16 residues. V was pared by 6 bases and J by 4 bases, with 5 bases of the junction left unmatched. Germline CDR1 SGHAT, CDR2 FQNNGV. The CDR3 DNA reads TGTGCCAGCAGACGACTAGCGGGGGGGTATTACAATGAGCAGTTCTTC. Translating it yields CASRRLAGGYYNEQFF.

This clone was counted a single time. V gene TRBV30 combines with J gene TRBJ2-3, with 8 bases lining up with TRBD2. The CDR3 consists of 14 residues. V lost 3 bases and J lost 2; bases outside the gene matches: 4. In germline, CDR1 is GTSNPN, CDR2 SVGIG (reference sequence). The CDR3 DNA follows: TGTGCCTGGAGACAGCGGGGGCTCACAGATACGCAGTATTTT. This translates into CAWRQRGLTDTQYF.

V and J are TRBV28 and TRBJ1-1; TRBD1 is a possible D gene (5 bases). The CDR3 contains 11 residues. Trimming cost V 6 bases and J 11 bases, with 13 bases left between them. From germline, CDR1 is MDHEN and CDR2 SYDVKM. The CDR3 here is CASSSGLSAFF. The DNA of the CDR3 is TGTGCCAGCAGCTCGGGACTGTCGGCTTTCTTT.

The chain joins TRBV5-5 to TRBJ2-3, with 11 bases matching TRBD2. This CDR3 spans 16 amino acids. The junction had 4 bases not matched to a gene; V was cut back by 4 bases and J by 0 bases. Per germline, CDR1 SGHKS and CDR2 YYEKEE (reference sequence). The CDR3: CASSLIAGGSTDTQYF. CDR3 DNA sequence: TGTGCCAGCAGCCTAATAGCGGGGGGGAGCACAGATACGCAGTATTTT.

The CDR3 reads CASSLQTGREQYF. DNA of the CDR3: TGTGCCAGCAGCCTACAAACAGGGCGCGAGCAGTACTTC. This rearrangement joins TRBV28 to TRBJ2-7; D is possibly TRBD1 (6 bases). The CDR3 has 13 residues. Germline values: CDR1 MDHEN, CDR2 SYDVKM. V dropped 6 bases and J dropped 6 bases, with 15 bases sitting between them.

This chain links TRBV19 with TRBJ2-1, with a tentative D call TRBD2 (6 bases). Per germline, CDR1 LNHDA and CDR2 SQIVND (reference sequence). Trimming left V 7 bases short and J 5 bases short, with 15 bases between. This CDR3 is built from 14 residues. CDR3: CASMGGRLHNEQFF. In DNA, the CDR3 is TGTGCCAGTATGGGGGGTCGGCTCCACAATGAGCAGTTCTTC.

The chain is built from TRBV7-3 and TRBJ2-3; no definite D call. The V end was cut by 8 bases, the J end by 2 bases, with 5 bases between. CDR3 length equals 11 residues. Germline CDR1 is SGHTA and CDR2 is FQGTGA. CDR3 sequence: CASLNTDTQYF. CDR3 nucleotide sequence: TGTGCCAGCCTAAACACAGATACGCAGTATTTT.

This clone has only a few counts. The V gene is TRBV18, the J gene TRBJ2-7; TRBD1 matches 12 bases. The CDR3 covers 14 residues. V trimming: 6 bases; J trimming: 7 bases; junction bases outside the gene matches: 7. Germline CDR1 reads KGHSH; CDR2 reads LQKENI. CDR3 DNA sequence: TGTGCCAGCTCTCAGGGACAGGGGGCGCGGGAGCAGTACTTC. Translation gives CASSQGQGAREQYF.